Listed here are 9 T cell receptor beta chains from one sample, sequenced in a study of cytomegalovirus exposure and HLA in healthy donors. The PCR used 60 Vbeta and 13 Jbeta primers. Sequencing used immunoSEQ multiplex PCR; TCRdb keeps in-frame clones, though not all of them. This table has approximately 170,000 clones, roughly 72% appearing once. What was sequenced was PBMCs. The receptors originated from a man between 35 and 55 years old in good health and CMV-seronegative.

V and J are TRBV6-1 and TRBJ1-2, with a possible D match to TRBD1 (5 bases). V lost 2 bases to trimming and J lost 6 bases, with 16 bases between them. The CDR3 extends over 15 amino acids. CDR1 and CDR2 (germline): MNHNS, SASEGT. The CDR3 DNA follows: TGTGCCAGCAGTGAACGGGCAGGGTTTATGGATGGCTACACCTTC. This encodes CASSERAGFMDGYTF.

This chain connects TRBV7-3 to TRBJ2-3; D is possibly TRBD1 (5 bases). This CDR3 has 16 amino acids. The V end lost 2 bases, the J end lost 1 base, and 13 bases lay between the germline ends. Germline CDR1 and CDR2: SGHTA and FQGTGA. In DNA form, the CDR3 reads TGTGCCAGCAGCTTAGTGGGGCAAGGGGGCACAGATACGCAGTATTTT. Amino acids: CASSLVGQGGTDTQYF.

The V and J genes are TRBV2 and TRBJ2-1; TRBD1 agrees at 7 bases. Trimming cost V 7 bases and J 4 bases; bases outside gene matches: 7. Per germline, CDR1 SNHLY and CDR2 FYNNEI. The CDR3 has 14 residues. The CDR3 nucleotides are TGTGCCAGCATACCGGGACAGAGATACAATGAGCAGTTCTTC. This translates into CASIPGQRYNEQFF. Full variable domain (missing parts from reference TRBV2 and TRBJ2-1): EPEVTQTPSHQVTQMGQEVILRCVPISNHLYFYWYRQILGQKVEFLVSFYNNEISEKSEIFDDQFSVERPDGSNFTLKIRSTKLEDSAMYFCASIPGQRYNEQFFGPGTRLTVL.

A few counts support this clone. The V call is TRBV5-8, the J call TRBJ1-6; no reliable D call. With 2 bases removed from V and 0 bases from J, the gap between germline ends came to 9 bases. Germline lookup yields CDR1 SGHTS and CDR2 YDEGEE. The CDR3 covers 16 residues. CDR3 protein: CASSFRESSYNSPLHF. The CDR3, as DNA: TGTGCCAGCAGCTTTCGAGAGAGCTCCTATAATTCACCCCTCCACTTT.

The V and J genes are TRBV6-1 and TRBJ2-5, with D tentatively TRBD2 (5 bases). Germline V gene sequence: CDR1 MNHNS, CDR2 SASEGT. Deletions cut 11 bases from V and 5 bases from J, with 9 bases between. The CDR3 length is 10 residues. CDR3 sequence: CAPPGETQYF. The CDR3 bases are TGTGCCCCCCCGGGGGAGACCCAGTACTTC.

The chain couples TRBV13 to TRBJ2-7, with D perhaps matching TRBD2 (5 bases). The V end was cut by 6 bases, the J end by 7 bases, with 19 bases between. The V gene's germline CDR1 is PRHDT and CDR2 FYEKMQ (reference sequence). This CDR3 has 14 amino acids. The DNA for the CDR3 is TGTGCCAGCAGTTCGGGGTACATAGTTCGGGAGCAGTACTTC. This encodes CASSSGYIVREQYF.

The rearrangement uses TRBV2 and TRBJ2-3, with D possibly TRBD2 on 6 matching bases. V was shortened by 7 bases and J by 0 bases, with 17 bases between the two germline ends. Per the germline V gene, CDR1 is SNHLY and CDR2 is FYNNEI. The CDR3 contains 16 residues. CDR3 residues: CASTILLALSTDTQYF. CDR3 sequence (DNA): TGTGCCAGCACCATCCTACTAGCCCTTAGCACAGATACGCAGTATTTT.

This clone was observed once. The J gene is TRBJ2-7, the V gene TRBV28; a weak D match, TRBD2 (6 bases). The CDR3 contains 19 residues. V was cut by 1 base and J by 1 base, with 23 bases left in between. Germline CDR1 and CDR2: MDHEN and SYDVKM. CDR3 sequence reads: CASSLSTLRGTSSSYEQYV. The CDR3 DNA reads as TGTGCCAGCAGTTTATCAACTTTACGGGGGACTTCCTCTTCCTACGAGCAGTACGTC.

The DNA for the CDR3 is TGTGCCAGCAGTGAAGCCGTAGTAACGCCTTATTTAAATCAGCCCCAGCATTTT. This encodes CASSEAVVTPYLNQPQHF. This chain joins TRBV2 and TRBJ1-5; no firm D call. The germline CDR1 and CDR2 sequences are SNHLY and FYNNEI. The ends were cut back, 0 bases at V and 4 bases at J, with 19 bases in the middle. The CDR3 totals 18 residues.